This T cell receptor beta chain was recorded in a study of T cell changes during pregnancy in multiple sclerosis. V lost 5 bases and J lost 6, with 10 bases in between. The CDR3 runs 12 residues. Per the germline V gene, CDR1 is LNHDA and CDR2 is SQIVND (reference sequence). Libraries were prepared by immunoSEQ multiplex PCR; TCRdb keeps only in-frame clonotypes and omits some of them. The table includes about 40,000 clones, roughly nine tenths detected once. This chain uses TRBV19 with TRBJ1-1; no definite D call. The receptor was derived from a female donor with multiple sclerosis, enrolled in a pregnancy study. Sequences were derived from CD4+ T cells from peripheral blood mononuclear cells, sampled in the first trimester of pregnancy. The CDR3 loop is CASSPQSAEAFF. CDR3 bases: TGTGCCAGTAGTCCGCAGAGCGCTGAAGCTTTCTTT.